The rows below give T cell receptor beta chains drawn from one sample of a study of vaccination effects on CD4 cells after COVID-19. These receptors lack a known antigen. Libraries were prepared by immunoSEQ multiplex PCR; TCRdb keeps only in-frame clonotypes and omits some of them. The table records around 30,000 clones, roughly two thirds of them present only once. The sequencing here drew on CD4+ T cells from PBMCs cultured with HCoV-229E spike peptides, taken before COVID-19 vaccination. The receptors shown here come from a human donor who received a COVID-19 vaccine. Both conserved end residues are part of each CDR3. Fields, in order: clone size, V gene, D gene, J gene, CDR3 DNA, CDR3 protein. A D gene is named only where the DNA matches it firmly. Expanded clones are given a class, and other clones once, few, many or no size at all.

-	TRBV2	-	TRBJ2-1	TGTGCCAGCAGTGAAGATAGGATGAAGCAGTTCTTC	CASSEDRMKQFF
-	TRBV4-1	TRBD1	TRBJ1-2	TGCGCCAGCAGCCAAGTTGGGGACAGGATGTCTCGTGGCTACACCTTC	CASSQVGDRMSRGYTF
once	TRBV9	TRBD2	TRBJ2-1	TGTGCCAGCAGCGTATCGGAACTAGCGGGAGAAGAGCAGTTCTTC	CASSVSELAGEEQFF
-	TRBV5-4	TRBD1	TRBJ1-1	TGTGCCAGCAGCTCCCCCCTCAACAGGGGTGTATTTGAAGCTTTCTTT	CASSSPLNRGVFEAFF
few	TRBV5-1	-	TRBJ2-3	TGCGCCAGCAGCCGGGACTCCGGCGGGGATACGCAGTATTTT	CASSRDSGGDTQYF
-	TRBV5-1	-	TRBJ2-1	TGCGCCAGCAGCTTGGAATGGGCAGAGCAGTTCTTC	CASSLEWAEQFF
few	TRBV2	-	TRBJ2-7	TGTGCCAGCAGTGTATCATCCGCCTCCTACGAGCAGTACTTC	CASSVSSASYEQYF
-	TRBV29-1	TRBD1	TRBJ2-3	TGCAGCGTTGGCGGACAGGGGTCAGATACGCAGTATTTT	CSVGGQGSDTQYF
-	TRBV5-1	-	TRBJ2-7	TGCGCCAGCAGCTTGGTTAACGGGTTGTACGAGCAGTACTTC	CASSLVNGLYEQYF
-	TRBV20-1	-	TRBJ2-7	TGCAGTGCTATGCCAGGCGGCGAGCAGTACTTC	CSAMPGGEQYF
-	TRBV12-5	-	TRBJ1-5	TGTGCTAGTGGTAACCTTATGGATCAGCCCCAGCATTTT	CASGNLMDQPQHF
medium-sized	TRBV7-9	-	TRBJ1-5	TGTGCCAGGGGGCCGGGGGATCAGCCCCAGCATTTT	CARGPGDQPQHF
few	TRBV7-4	-	TRBJ1-1	TGTGCCAGCAGCTTTGAGGGCCTAAAGACTGAAGCTTTCTTT	CASSFEGLKTEAFF
-	TRBV4-2	-	TRBJ2-7	TGTGCCAGCAGCCAAGATTCTAAAAGGGGCGGTTCCTACGAGCAGTACTTC	CASSQDSKRGGSYEQYF
few	TRBV7-2	-	TRBJ2-7	TGTGCCAGCAGCTTAGTTGGCGGACGACCCTACGAGCAGTACTTC	CASSLVGGRPYEQYF
-	TRBV18	TRBD1	TRBJ2-1	TGTGCCAGCTCACCGGCGGGACAGGGCACTGAGCAGTTCTTC	CASSPAGQGTEQFF
-	TRBV3-1/TRBV3-2	-	TRBJ2-1	TGTGCCAGCAGCCAGGGGGGTGAGCAGTTCTTC	CASSQGGEQFF
-	TRBV14	-	TRBJ1-2	TGTGCCAGCAGCCAAGTACCCGACTTCTATGGCTACACCTTC	CASSQVPDFYGYTF
-	TRBV5-4	TRBD1	TRBJ2-5	TGTGCCAGCAGCCGGCAATTTTGGGGGACAGCGGACGGAGAGACCCAGTACTTC	CASSRQFWGTADGETQYF
-	TRBV2	-	TRBJ2-7	TGTGCCAGCGCCCGGACAGTTTACGAGCAGTACTTC	CASARTVYEQYF
few	TRBV5-1	-	TRBJ2-3	TGCGCCAGCAGCACAGGGATGGATTGGGCGCAGTATTTT	CASSTGMDWAQYF
-	TRBV5-1	-	TRBJ1-1	TGCGCCAGCAGCTTGTCGGGGCCGGAAGCTTTCTTT	CASSLSGPEAFF
once	TRBV5-1	-	TRBJ2-7	TGCGCCAGCAGCCAGGACGGCTTCTCCTACGAGCAGTACTTC	CASSQDGFSYEQYF
few	TRBV9	TRBD2	TRBJ2-1	TGTGCCAGCAGCGTAGCTTTTAGCGGGGGAGGTGAGCAGTTCTTC	CASSVAFSGGGEQFF
-	TRBV15	TRBD1	TRBJ1-2	TGTGCCACCAGCAGAGAAATGCCGGGACAGGGGATACGTGGCTACACCTTC	CATSREMPGQGIRGYTF
few	TRBV2	-	TRBJ2-2	TGTGCCAGCAGTGAAGAAGGAGCGGGGAACACCGGGGAGCTGTTTTTT	CASSEEGAGNTGELFF
-	TRBV4-2	-	TRBJ2-7	TGTGCCAGCAGCCAAGATCAGGCCTACGAGCAGTACTTC	CASSQDQAYEQYF
-	TRBV30	-	TRBJ1-4	TGTGCCTGTAGCCCACAGGGAGCAAAACTGTTTTTT	CACSPQGAKLFF
few	TRBV7-2	-	TRBJ2-2	TGTGCCAGCAGCTTACGGGGCCGGGGGAGTACCGGGGAGCTGTTTTTT	CASSLRGRGSTGELFF
-	TRBV11-3	-	TRBJ2-1	TGTGCCAGCAGCTTAACAGGGGCAGGGGCGCGGGGCGAGCAGTTCTTC	CASSLTGAGARGEQFF
-	TRBV11-3	-	TRBJ2-7	TGTGCCAGCAGCTTAGAGGTTGGGGAGCAGTACTTC	CASSLEVGEQYF
-	TRBV5-1	TRBD2	TRBJ2-2	TGCGCCAGCAGCTTGGTGCCGGGGGGGAGCACCGGGGAGCTGTTTTTT	CASSLVPGGSTGELFF
few	TRBV9	-	TRBJ1-2	TGTGCCAGCAACCAGAGGGGGTCTGGGCCTAGGGGCTACACCTTC	CASNQRGSGPRGYTF
-	TRBV11-2	TRBD1	TRBJ1-6	TGTGCCAGCAGCCCCACAGGGGGGTCCTATAATTCACCCCTCCACTTT	CASSPTGGSYNSPLHF
-	TRBV19	-	TRBJ1-3	TGTGCCAGTAGGAAAAGTGGTCTGTTTATTACTGGAAACACCATATATTTT	CASRKSGLFITGNTIYF
once	TRBV10-3	-	TRBJ1-2	TGTGCCATCAGTGAGAAATCCGGGGTTGGCGGCTACACCTTC	CAISEKSGVGGYTF
-	TRBV6-2/TRBV6-3	-	TRBJ1-1	TGTGCCAGCAGTTACCGTGGCCCTGCCTTTGGAGCTTTCTTT	CASSYRGPAFGAFF
few	TRBV7-9	-	TRBJ2-1	TGTGCCAGCAGCTTAGGGGCGGGACTCACCTACAATGAGCAGTTCTTC	CASSLGAGLTYNEQFF
-	TRBV9	-	TRBJ1-1	TGTGCCAGCAGCGTAGGGGGGCAATTGAACACTGAAGCTTTCTTT	CASSVGGQLNTEAFF
-	TRBV27	TRBD1	TRBJ2-3	TGTGCCAGCAGTTTACTCTTTTGGAAGGGGGCCTTCACAGATACGCAGTATTTT	CASSLLFWKGAFTDTQYF
-	TRBV4-1	-	TRBJ2-7	TGCGCCAGCAGCCAAGATAGATCCCTCGAGCAGTACTTC	CASSQDRSLEQYF
-	TRBV9	-	TRBJ2-3	TGTGCCAGCAGCGTAGGGACTAAAACAGATACGCAGTATTTT	CASSVGTKTDTQYF
-	TRBV5-6	-	TRBJ1-6	TGTGCCAGCAGCTCGCGGGTCTTTAATTCACCCCTCCACTTT	CASSSRVFNSPLHF
-	TRBV6-4	-	TRBJ1-1	TGTGCCAGCAGTGACGGGGGGACTGAAGCTTTCTTT	CASSDGGTEAFF
-	TRBV5-8	-	TRBJ1-4	TGTGCCAGCAGCCCGGGACGGAACCTTGCAACTAATGAAAAACTGTTTTTT	CASSPGRNLATNEKLFF
-	TRBV13	-	TRBJ2-1	TGTGCCAGCAGGTCGGGACTGCACAATGAGCAGTTCTTC	CASRSGLHNEQFF
-	TRBV6-5	TRBD1	TRBJ2-7	TGTGCCAGCAGTCGAGACAGGGGTAGCTACGAGCAGTACTTC	CASSRDRGSYEQYF
-	TRBV6-6	-	TRBJ1-5	TGTGCCAGCAGTTACTCGATCGGTCGGGATCAGCCCCAGCATTTT	CASSYSIGRDQPQHF
-	TRBV12-2	-	TRBJ2-1	TGTGCAAGTCGCTCGCGATCGACAGATACCCGCTCCTACAGCCACCGGGACAATGAGCAGTTCTTC	CASRSRSTDTRSYSHRDNEQFF
-	TRBV30	-	TRBJ1-4	TGTGCCTGCCTATCCGGGACCAGTAATGAAAAACTGTTTTTT	CACLSGTSNEKLFF
-	TRBV20-1	-	TRBJ2-7	TGCAGTGCTAGTGACGGAGCCTACGAGCAGTACTTC	CSASDGAYEQYF
once	TRBV28	-	TRBJ1-2	TGTGCCAGCAGTTTATCCGCGGATTTCTATGGCTACACCTTC	CASSLSADFYGYTF
-	TRBV6-2/TRBV6-3	TRBD1	TRBJ1-2	TGTGCCAGCAGCTCCCCGACAGGGAACTATGGCTACACCTTC	CASSSPTGNYGYTF